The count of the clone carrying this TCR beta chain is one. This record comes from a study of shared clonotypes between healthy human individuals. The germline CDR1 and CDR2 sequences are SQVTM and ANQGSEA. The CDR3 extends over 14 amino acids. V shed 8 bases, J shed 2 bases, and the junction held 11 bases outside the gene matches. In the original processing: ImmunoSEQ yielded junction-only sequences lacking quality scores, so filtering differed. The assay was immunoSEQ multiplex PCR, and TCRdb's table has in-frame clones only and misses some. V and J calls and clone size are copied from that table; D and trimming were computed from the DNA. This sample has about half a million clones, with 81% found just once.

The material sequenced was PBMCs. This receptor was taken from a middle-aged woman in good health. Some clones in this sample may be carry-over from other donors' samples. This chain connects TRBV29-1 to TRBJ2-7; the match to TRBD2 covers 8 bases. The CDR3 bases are TGCAGCCCTACTCTCGGGAGGGTTCCCTACGAGCAGTACTTC. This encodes CSPTLGRVPYEQYF.